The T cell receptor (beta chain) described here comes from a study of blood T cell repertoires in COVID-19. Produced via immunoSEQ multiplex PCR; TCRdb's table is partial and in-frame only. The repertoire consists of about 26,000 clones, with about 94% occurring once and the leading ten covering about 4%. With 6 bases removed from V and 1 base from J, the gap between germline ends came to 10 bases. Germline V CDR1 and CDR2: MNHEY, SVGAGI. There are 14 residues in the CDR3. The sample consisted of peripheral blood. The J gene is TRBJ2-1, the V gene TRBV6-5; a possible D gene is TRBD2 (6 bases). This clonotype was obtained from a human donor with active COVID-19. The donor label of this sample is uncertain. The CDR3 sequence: CASRPAGSYNEQFF. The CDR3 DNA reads TGTGCCAGCAGACCGGCGGGGTCCTACAATGAGCAGTTCTTC.